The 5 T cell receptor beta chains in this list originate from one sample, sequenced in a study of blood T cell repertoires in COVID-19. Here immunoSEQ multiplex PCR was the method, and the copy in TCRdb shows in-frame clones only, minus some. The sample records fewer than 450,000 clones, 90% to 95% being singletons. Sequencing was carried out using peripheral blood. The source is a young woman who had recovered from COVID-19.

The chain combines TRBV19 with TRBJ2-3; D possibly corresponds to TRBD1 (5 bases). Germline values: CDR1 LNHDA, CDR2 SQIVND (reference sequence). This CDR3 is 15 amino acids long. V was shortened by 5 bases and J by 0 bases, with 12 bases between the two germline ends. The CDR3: CASSSQGRSTDTQYF. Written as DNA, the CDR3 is TGTGCCAGTAGTTCGCAGGGCCGAAGCACAGATACGCAGTATTTT. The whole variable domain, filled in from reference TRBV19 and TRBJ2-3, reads DGGITQSPKYLFRKEGQNVTLSCEQNLNHDAMYWYRQDPGQGLRLIYYSQIVNDFQKGDIAEGYSVSREKKESFPLTVTSAQKNPTAFYLCASSSQGRSTDTQYFGPGTRLTVL.

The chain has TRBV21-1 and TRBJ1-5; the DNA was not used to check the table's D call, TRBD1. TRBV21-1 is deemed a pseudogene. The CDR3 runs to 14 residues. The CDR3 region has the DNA TGTGCCAGCAGCTTGCGGACAGGGAATCAGCCCCAGCATTTT. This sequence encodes CASSLRTGNQPQHF.

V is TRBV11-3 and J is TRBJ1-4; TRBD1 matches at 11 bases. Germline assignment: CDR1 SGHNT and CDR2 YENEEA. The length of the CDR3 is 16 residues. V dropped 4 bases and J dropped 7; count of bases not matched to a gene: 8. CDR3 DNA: TGTGCCAGCAGCTGGGGACAGGGGGGGCTCAGTGAAAAACTGTTTTTT. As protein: CASSWGQGGLSEKLFF.

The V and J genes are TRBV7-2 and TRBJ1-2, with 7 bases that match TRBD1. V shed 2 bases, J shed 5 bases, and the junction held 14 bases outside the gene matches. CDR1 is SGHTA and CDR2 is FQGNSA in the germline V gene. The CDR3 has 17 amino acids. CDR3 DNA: TGTGCCAGCAGCTTATACGGTCGGAGACAGGGTGAATATGGCTACACCTTC. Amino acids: CASSLYGRRQGEYGYTF.

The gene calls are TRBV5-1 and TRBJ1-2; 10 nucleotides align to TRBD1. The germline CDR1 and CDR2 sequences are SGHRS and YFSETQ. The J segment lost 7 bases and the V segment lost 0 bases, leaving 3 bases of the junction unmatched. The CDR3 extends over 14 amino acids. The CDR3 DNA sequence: TGCGCCAGCAGCTTGGCCGGGACAGGGGCTGGCTACACCTTC. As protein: CASSLAGTGAGYTF.